The TCR beta chain described here comes from a study of blood T cell repertoires in COVID-19. Study overall: PBMCs, B-cell-depleted T cells, or T cells provided the cDNA or gDNA that made up the material.

Methods used by the authors: Scientists estimated how many nucleated cells there were by amplifying reference gene primers. The repertoire was sequenced with immunoSEQ multiplex PCR; TCRdb's copy has only in-frame clones and lacks some. V, J and clone size are those of that table, while D and trimming were read from the DNA. The table lists approximately 74,000 clones, under 95% of them singletons. This CDR3 is 14 amino acids long. V was cut by 1 base and J by 4 bases, with 11 bases left in between. Germline V gene lookup returns CDR1 LNHNV and CDR2 YYDKDF (reference sequence). The chain couples TRBV15 to TRBJ2-7, with D possibly TRBD1 on 6 matching bases. The sample consisted of peripheral blood. This clonotype was sampled from an older woman with active COVID-19. The CDR3 DNA follows: TGTGCCACCAGCAGAGCTCGGACAGATTACGAGCAGTACTTC. It is translated as CATSRARTDYEQYF.